A selection of T cell receptor beta chains follows, all from one sample in a study of blood T cell repertoires in COVID-19. Produced via immunoSEQ multiplex PCR; TCRdb's table is partial and in-frame only. This table holds around 390,000 clones, approximately 90% found once. The sequencing sample was made of PBMCs or T cells enriched from blood (not recorded which). The receptors shown here come from a woman aged 45 to 65 who had recovered from COVID-19. CDR3s include the opening cysteine and the closing phenylalanine or tryptophan. The order of the fields is V gene, clone size, J gene, D gene, CDR3 protein, CDR3 DNA. A D gene is named only where the DNA matches it firmly. Expanded clones get a size class; other rows say once, few or many, or leave the size out.

>TRBV5-5|few|TRBJ2-7|.
CASSLQGGHEQYF
TGTGCCAGCAGCTTGCAGGGTGGACACGAGCAGTACTTC
>TRBV7-2|few|TRBJ1-5|.
CASPSGLKSQPQHF
TGTGCCAGCCCATCAGGGTTGAAGTCTCAGCCCCAGCATTTT
>TRBV28|.|TRBJ1-4|TRBD1
CASSTPGQGDEKLFF
TGTGCCAGCAGTACTCCGGGACAGGGCGATGAAAAACTGTTTTTT
>TRBV7-7|.|TRBJ2-2|.
CASSHNTGELFF
TGTGCTAGCAGCCATAACACCGGGGAGCTGTTTTTT
>TRBV7-7|.|TRBJ2-1|TRBD2
CASSQLAGGLDEQFF
TGTGCTAGCAGCCAACTAGCGGGGGGGCTCGATGAGCAGTTCTTC
>TRBV5-1|.|TRBJ1-5|.
CASSYGGIGNQPQHF
TGCGCCAGCAGCTACGGGGGGATTGGCAATCAGCCCCAGCATTTT
>TRBV5-4|.|TRBJ2-3|.
CASSLGGTDTQYF
TGTGCCAGCAGCTTGGGCGGCACAGATACGCAGTATTTT
>TRBV3-1/TRBV3-2|.|TRBJ2-4|TRBD1
CASSQLTGQGKNIQYF
TGTGCCAGCAGCCAGCTCACTGGACAGGGAAAAAACATTCAGTACTTC
>TRBV28|.|TRBJ2-5|.
CASSPSRPGTQYF
TGTGCCAGCAGTCCGTCGCGCCCAGGGACCCAGTACTTC
>TRBV3-1/TRBV3-2|once|TRBJ2-2|.
CASSQNLKAGELFF
TGTGCCAGCAGCCAAAACTTGAAAGCCGGGGAGCTGTTTTTT
>TRBV27|.|TRBJ1-6|.
CASSLAPPRKTYNSPLHF
TGTGCCAGCAGTTTAGCCCCCCCGAGAAAAACCTATAATTCACCCCTCCACTTT
>TRBV5-1|few|TRBJ2-7|TRBD1
CASSFIPGQGDHEQYF
TGCGCCAGCAGCTTTATACCGGGACAGGGGGACCACGAGCAGTACTTC
>TRBV4-3|.|TRBJ2-1|TRBD1
CASSQGVGQIYNEQFF
TGCGCCAGCAGCCAAGGGGTGGGACAGATTTACAATGAGCAGTTCTTC
>TRBV11-2|.|TRBJ2-7|.
CASRRQYLSSYEQYF
TGTGCCAGCAGGCGACAGTATCTGAGCTCCTACGAGCAGTACTTC
>TRBV18|.|TRBJ1-1|.
CASSPNRDTEAFF
TGTGCCAGCTCACCAAACAGGGACACTGAAGCTTTCTTT
>TRBV2|.|TRBJ1-6|.
CASSETLTGPVSLHF
TGTGCCAGCAGTGAAACATTAACAGGCCCTGTTTCCCTCCACTTT
>TRBV4-1|.|TRBJ1-3|TRBD1
CASSQWTGTGNTIYF
TGCGCCAGCAGCCAGTGGACAGGGACCGGAAACACCATATATTTT
>TRBV5-8|.|TRBJ2-5|.
CASSPSETQYF
TGTGCCAGCAGCCCGTCGGAGACCCAGTACTTC
>TRBV7-2|once|TRBJ2-3|TRBD2
CASSLAPGLPSDTQYF
TGTGCCAGCAGCTTAGCTCCGGGACTACCCTCAGATACGCAGTATTTT
>TRBV10-3|.|TRBJ1-1|.
CAISDSETLNTEAFF
TGTGCCATCAGTGACTCCGAAACTCTGAACACTGAAGCTTTCTTT
>TRBV28|.|TRBJ2-3|TRBD2
CASRDYPGQVSGLAGRPDTQYF
TGTGCCAGCAGGGATTACCCGGGACAGGTCTCGGGACTAGCGGGGAGACCAGATACGCAGTATTTT
>TRBV28|.|TRBJ2-7|.
CASSSSTRLSSYEQYF
TGTGCCAGCAGTTCTTCCACTCGACTGAGCTCCTACGAGCAGTACTTC
>TRBV5-1|.|TRBJ2-7|TRBD1
CASSWTGYNEQYF
TGCGCCAGCAGCTGGACAGGGTACAACGAGCAGTACTTC
>TRBV27|once|TRBJ1-1|.
CASSLLSPGGSTEAFF
TGTGCCAGCAGTTTATTGAGCCCTGGGGGGTCGACTGAAGCTTTCTTT
>TRBV7-2|.|TRBJ1-1|TRBD1
CASSLDLGGRTEAFF
TGTGCCAGCAGCTTAGATCTAGGGGGCAGGACTGAAGCTTTCTTT
>TRBV30|.|TRBJ1-1|TRBD1
CAWSKQGYEAFF
TGTGCCTGGAGTAAACAGGGGTATGAAGCTTTCTTT
>TRBV30|.|TRBJ1-4|.
CAWSEGLGNEKLFF
TGTGCCTGGAGTGAGGGACTCGGGAATGAAAAACTGTTTTTT
>TRBV27|.|TRBJ1-2|.
CASSFVTGFYGYTF
TGTGCCAGCAGTTTCGTGACAGGATTTTATGGCTACACCTTC
>TRBV10-3|.|TRBJ2-3|.
CAISKTRESTDTQYF
TGTGCCATCAGTAAAACTCGAGAATCCACAGATACGCAGTATTTT
>TRBV7-2|.|TRBJ2-1|TRBD2
CASSPWRGINEQFF
TGTGCCAGCAGCCCGTGGCGGGGGATCAATGAGCAGTTCTTC
>TRBV7-2|once|TRBJ1-1|.
CASSLHSGTMNTEAFF
TGTGCCAGCAGCTTACATTCGGGGACAATGAACACTGAAGCTTTCTTT
>TRBV6-5|.|TRBJ1-2|TRBD1
CASSSQGALGYTF
TGTGCCAGCAGCTCACAGGGGGCGCTTGGCTACACCTTC
>TRBV19|once|TRBJ1-5|.
CASSILADYSNQPQHF
TGTGCCAGTAGTATCTTAGCAGACTATAGCAATCAGCCCCAGCATTTT
>TRBV2|.|TRBJ2-3|.
CASRGGNTQYF
TGTGCCAGCAGGGGGGGTAATACGCAGTATTTT
>TRBV28|.|TRBJ1-5|.
CASSLPSGRSQPQHF
TGTGCCAGCAGTTTGCCCTCAGGAAGGTCGCAGCCCCAGCATTTT
>TRBV19|.|TRBJ1-1|.
CASSNVVPQGNTEAFF
TGTGCCAGTAGTAACGTTGTCCCCCAGGGGAACACTGAAGCTTTCTTT
>TRBV28|.|TRBJ1-4|.
CASRATGSTNEKLFF
TGTGCCAGCAGAGCTACAGGGTCAACTAATGAAAAACTGTTTTTT
>TRBV29-1|.|TRBJ1-1|.
CSAHPPGDEAFF
TGCAGCGCCCACCCCCCCGGGGATGAAGCTTTCTTT
>TRBV11-3|.|TRBJ1-1|.
CASSLDQRAGEAFF
TGTGCCAGCAGCTTAGATCAGCGGGCTGGTGAAGCTTTCTTT
>TRBV11-2|.|TRBJ1-6|.
CASSSGVDSPLHF
TGTGCCAGCAGCTCAGGGGTAGATTCACCCCTCCACTTT
>TRBV6-6|.|TRBJ2-2|TRBD2
CASSLGTSGLNTGELFF
TGTGCCAGCAGTCTGGGGACTAGCGGTTTGAACACCGGGGAGCTGTTTTTT
>TRBV7-9|.|TRBJ1-4|TRBD1
CASSLPEGASNEKLFF
TGTGCCAGCAGCTTGCCTGAGGGGGCGTCAAATGAAAAACTGTTTTTT
>TRBV5-1|.|TRBJ2-7|.
CASSPVEARITYEQYF
TGCGCCAGCAGCCCTGTCGAGGCTCGAATAACCTACGAGCAGTACTTC
>TRBV5-1|.|TRBJ1-1|.
CASSIGHGGAGTEAFF
TGCGCCAGCAGCATCGGCCACGGGGGAGCTGGCACTGAAGCTTTCTTT
>TRBV19|.|TRBJ1-2|.
CASSIVGGTANSNYGYTF
TGTGCCAGTAGTATTGTGGGGGGTACGGCGAATTCAAACTATGGCTACACCTTC
>TRBV27|.|TRBJ2-4|TRBD1
CASSPNRGLDIQYF
TGTGCCAGCAGTCCGAACAGGGGGCTGGACATTCAGTACTTC
>TRBV7-2|few|TRBJ2-3|.
CASSTTWTDTQYF
TGTGCCAGCAGCACCACATGGACAGATACGCAGTATTTT
>TRBV10-3|.|TRBJ1-1|.
CAISDSSGGEAFF
TGTGCCATCAGTGACTCCTCGGGGGGAGAAGCTTTCTTT
>TRBV5-1|.|TRBJ1-2|.
CASSPPGSVERNGYTF
TGCGCCAGCAGCCCGCCAGGGTCGGTGGAACGGAATGGCTACACCTTC
>TRBV27|.|TRBJ2-7|.
CASSQISGGPTYEQYF
TGTGCCAGCAGTCAAATCTCCGGGGGGCCTACCTACGAGCAGTACTTC
>TRBV24-1|.|TRBJ1-1|.
CATRGTSLVAEAFF
TGTGCCACCAGGGGGACATCCCTGGTGGCTGAAGCTTTCTTT
>TRBV2|.|TRBJ1-5|.
CASSGEGSFRNQPQHF
TGTGCCAGCAGCGGGGAGGGAAGTTTCCGCAATCAGCCCCAGCATTTT
>TRBV28|.|TRBJ1-5|TRBD1
CASSSPARPGTGYSGQPQHF
TGTGCCAGCAGTTCTCCGGCACGACCCGGGACAGGGTACTCCGGTCAGCCCCAGCATTTT
>TRBV29-1|.|TRBJ2-1|TRBD2
CSVDRDYDNEQFF
TGCAGCGTAGACCGGGACTACGACAATGAGCAGTTCTTC
>TRBV27|.|TRBJ1-6|.
CASSLSRGTYNSPLHF
TGTGCCAGCAGTTTATCGCGGGGAACCTATAATTCACCCCTCCACTTT
>TRBV7-2|.|TRBJ2-2|.
CASSSTMGGTGELFF
TGTGCCAGCAGCTCGACCATGGGAGGCACCGGGGAGCTGTTTTTT
>TRBV25-1|.|TRBJ1-3|.
CASSLKTGLGNTIYF
TGTGCCAGCAGCTTAAAAACAGGGCTTGGAAACACCATATATTTT
>TRBV5-6|.|TRBJ1-2|.
CASSRRQAGAIDYTF
TGTGCCAGCAGCCGAAGACAGGCCGGTGCTATTGACTACACCTTC
>TRBV2|.|TRBJ1-4|.
CASSRQNPNEKLFF
TGTGCCAGCAGTCGACAGAACCCTAATGAAAAACTGTTTTTT
>TRBV4-1|few|TRBJ2-7|TRBD2
CASSQGALAGLYEQYF
TGCGCCAGCAGCCAGGGTGCCTTAGCGGGCCTCTACGAGCAGTACTTC